This T cell receptor beta chain is from a study of blood T cell repertoires in COVID-19. The wider study: Whether acute or convalescent, the COVID-19 samples came from the United States, Italy and Spain. T cells, B-cell-depleted T cells, or PBMCs provided the cDNA or gDNA that served as material.

Sequencing used immunoSEQ multiplex PCR; TCRdb keeps in-frame clones, though not all of them. Among approximately 5,000 clones listed, over 75% were seen once. The receptor was isolated from a man in his 70s with active COVID-19. Source material: peripheral blood.

CDR3 in amino acids: CASSSRQGRLEKLFF. CDR3 sequence (DNA): TGTGCCAGCAGCTCCCGACAGGGGAGGTTGGAAAAACTGTTTTTT. This chain joins TRBV7-9 and TRBJ1-4; TRBD1 matches 8 bases. The CDR3 consists of 15 residues. V lost 4 bases and J lost 8; bases outside the gene matches: 9. The V gene's germline CDR1 is SEHNR and CDR2 FQNEAQ (reference sequence).